The clone carrying this T cell receptor beta chain was found once. The sample belongs to a study of blood T cell repertoires in COVID-19. Patients in Seattle were enrolled during active infection, then followed longitudinally. CDR1 SGHDN and CDR2 FVKESK come from the germline V gene. This CDR3 spans 15 amino acids. The ends lost 6 bases at V and 0 bases at J; junction bases unmatched: 4. Methods used by the authors: Reference gene primers were amplified, and this amplification served to estimate nucleated cell counts. Profiled with immunoSEQ multiplex PCR; TCRdb holds only in-frame clones, not every one. Clone size and V and J calls were adopted from that table, with D and trimming inferred from the DNA. The sample includes hundreds of thousands of clones, 80% to 95% of them seen just once.

The chain is built from TRBV14 and TRBJ2-3; 9 nucleotides line up with TRBD2. This receptor was identified in a man in his sixties with COVID-19, enrolled during active disease. Input material: peripheral blood. CDR3 DNA sequence: TGTGCCAGCAGATCTAGCGGGGCTAGCACAGATACGCAGTATTTT. It is translated as CASRSSGASTDTQYF.